This TCR beta chain was profiled in a study of blood T cell repertoires in COVID-19. The overall study: T cells, B-cell-depleted T cells, or PBMCs supplied cDNA or gDNA.

CDR1 is WNHNN and CDR2 is SYGVQD in the germline V gene (reference sequence). V shed 4 bases and J 5 bases; nucleotides not matched to a gene: 6. The CDR3 is made up of 15 amino acids. Clones were sequenced by immunoSEQ multiplex PCR, and TCRdb holds only the in-frame ones, with some missing. The sample carries over 100,000 clones, 85% to 90% recorded once. In its sample, this clone was seen a few times. What was sequenced was peripheral blood. The sequence derives from a man aged 45-65 years with acute or convalescent COVID-19. This rearrangement joins TRBV10-1 to TRBJ2-1, with 9 bases that match TRBD2. The CDR3 DNA sequence: TGCGCCAGCAGTGGTCCGCCTAGCGGGGACAATGAGCAGTTCTTC. It translates to CASSGPPSGDNEQFF.